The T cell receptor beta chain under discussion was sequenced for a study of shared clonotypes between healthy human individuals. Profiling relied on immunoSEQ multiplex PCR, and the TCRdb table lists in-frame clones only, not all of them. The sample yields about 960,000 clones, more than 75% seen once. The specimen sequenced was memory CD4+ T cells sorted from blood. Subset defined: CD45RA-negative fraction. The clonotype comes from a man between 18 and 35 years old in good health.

This CDR3 reads CASSRSAGGTYEQYF. The CDR3 coding sequence is TGCGCCAGCAGCCGCTCTGCTGGGGGCACCTACGAGCAGTACTTC. The chain joins TRBV5-1 to TRBJ2-7; TRBD1 might be the D (6 bases). The CDR3 length is 15 residues. The germline V gene encodes CDR1 SGHRS and CDR2 YFSETQ. The V and J ends lost 4 bases and 2 bases respectively, with 16 bases between them.